A single sample is the source of the 3 T cell receptor beta chains below, sequenced in a study of identical twins' blood T cells. In TCRdb, the 5' RACE reads were re-called with MiXCR into one record per CDR3 protein. The repertoire includes hundreds of thousands of distinct CDR3 sequences, around 30% of them detected once, and around 5.6% sits in the top ten. Specimen: PBMCs. All receptors derive from a woman aged 18-49 years in good health.

The chain has TRBV7-2 and TRBJ2-2, with a weak D call TRBD2 (5 bases). The CDR3 is 14 amino acids. Germline V gene lookup returns CDR1 SGHTA and CDR2 FQGNSA. V lost 4 bases, J lost 4 bases, and 10 bases lay in between. The CDR3 sequence: CASSSRRSTGELFF. The CDR3 DNA reads TGTGCCAGCAGCTCTCGGAGGAGCACCGGGGAGCTGTTTTTT.

This clonotype was detected only a few times. V is TRBV7-2 and J is TRBJ2-3, with D maybe TRBD1 (5 bases). V was shortened by 5 bases and J by 4 bases, with 19 bases between the two germline ends. Germline lookup yields CDR1 SGHTA and CDR2 FQGNSA. This CDR3 has 16 amino acids. The CDR3 nucleotides are TGTGCCAGCAGCAAACGAATCAGGGAATTCGCAGATACGCAGTATTTT. This sequence encodes CASSKRIREFADTQYF.

The chain links TRBV20-1 to TRBJ1-5; TRBD1 matches at 7 bases. This CDR3 has 14 amino acids. Trimming took 4 bases from V and 7 from J; bases not matched to a gene: 10. Looked up from germline, CDR1 is DFQATT and CDR2 is SNEGSKA (reference sequence). CDR3 region: CSANRDRDGQPQHF. The CDR3 DNA follows: TGCAGTGCTAACAGAGACAGGGACGGGCAGCCCCAGCATTTT.